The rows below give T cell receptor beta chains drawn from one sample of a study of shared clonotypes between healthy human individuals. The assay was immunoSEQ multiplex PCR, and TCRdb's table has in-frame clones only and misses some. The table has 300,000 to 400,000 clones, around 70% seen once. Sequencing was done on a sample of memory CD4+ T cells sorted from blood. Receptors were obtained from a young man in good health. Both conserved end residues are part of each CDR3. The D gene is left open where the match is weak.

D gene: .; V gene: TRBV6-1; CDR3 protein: CASSDYIFDGYTF
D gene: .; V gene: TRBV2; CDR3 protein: CAAAGGPRVGYTF
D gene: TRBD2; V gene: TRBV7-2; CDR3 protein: CASSLSGLAAGDTQYF
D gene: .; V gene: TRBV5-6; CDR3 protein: CASSRTDRGREQYF
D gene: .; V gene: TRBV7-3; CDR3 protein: CASSRRETDTQYF
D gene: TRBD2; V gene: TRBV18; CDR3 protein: CASSSTLAGYGNEQFF
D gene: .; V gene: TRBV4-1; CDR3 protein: CASSQETGNNQPQHF
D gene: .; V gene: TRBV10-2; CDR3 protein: CASSFIEETQYF
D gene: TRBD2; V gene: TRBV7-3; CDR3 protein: CASSLRLAGHNEQFF
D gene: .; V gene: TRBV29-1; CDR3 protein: CGAGVRNTEAFF
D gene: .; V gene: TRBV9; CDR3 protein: CASSPHGDTYEQYF
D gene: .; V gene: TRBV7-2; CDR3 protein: CASSLDSHRNQPQHF
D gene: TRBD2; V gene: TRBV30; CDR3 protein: CAWSVFIAGGPDTQYF
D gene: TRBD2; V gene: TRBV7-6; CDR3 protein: CASSLNSGRVGETQYF
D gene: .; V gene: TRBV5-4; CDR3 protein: CASSSARSPETQYF
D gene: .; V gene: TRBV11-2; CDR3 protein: CASSHLGVQSTDTQYF
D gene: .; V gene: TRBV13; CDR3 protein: CASSLGRRTYEQYF
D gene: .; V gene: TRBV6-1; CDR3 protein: CASSRDYQETQYF
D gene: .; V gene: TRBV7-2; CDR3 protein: CASSFTFKGVDGYTF
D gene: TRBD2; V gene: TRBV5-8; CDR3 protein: CASRRLAASYNEQFF